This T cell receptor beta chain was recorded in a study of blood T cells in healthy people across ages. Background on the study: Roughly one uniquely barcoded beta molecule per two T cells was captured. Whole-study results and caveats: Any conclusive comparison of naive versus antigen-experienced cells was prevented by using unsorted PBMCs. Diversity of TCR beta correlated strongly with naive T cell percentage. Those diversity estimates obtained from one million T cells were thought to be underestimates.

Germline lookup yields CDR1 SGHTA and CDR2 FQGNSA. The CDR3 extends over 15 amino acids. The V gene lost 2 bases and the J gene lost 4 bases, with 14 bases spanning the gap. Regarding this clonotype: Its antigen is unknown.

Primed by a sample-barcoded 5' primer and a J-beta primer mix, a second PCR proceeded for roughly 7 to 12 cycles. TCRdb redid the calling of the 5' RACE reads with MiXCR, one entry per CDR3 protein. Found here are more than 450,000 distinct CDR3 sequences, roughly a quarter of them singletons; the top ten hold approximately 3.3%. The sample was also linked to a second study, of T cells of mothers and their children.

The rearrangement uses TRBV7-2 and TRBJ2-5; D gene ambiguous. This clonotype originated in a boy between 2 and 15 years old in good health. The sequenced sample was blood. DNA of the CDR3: TGTGCCAGCAGCTTAATATTGGCTGGGTCAGAGACCCAGTACTTC. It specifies CASSLILAGSETQYF.